These T cell receptor beta chains were read from a single sample in a study of blood T cell repertoires in COVID-19. Libraries were prepared by immunoSEQ multiplex PCR; TCRdb keeps only in-frame clonotypes and omits some of them. Counted here are 150,000 to 250,000 clones, 80% to 85% occurring once; the ten biggest clones make up roughly 7%. The sample consisted of PBMCs or T cells enriched from blood (not recorded which). The receptors come from a man between 35 and 55 years old who had recovered from COVID-19. Both conserved end residues are trimmed from each CDR3. A D gene is named only where the DNA matches it firmly.

d_call,j_call,v_call,cdr3_aa
TRBD1,TRBJ1-6,TRBV19,ASSLRQGAFNSPLH
TRBD2,TRBJ2-3,TRBV10-3,ATMGLAGGPTDTQY
NA,TRBJ1-6,TRBV5-1,ASSLKRELLNSPLH
NA,TRBJ1-2,TRBV6-2/TRBV6-3,ASSPYTTGGYT
NA,TRBJ2-5,TRBV19,ASSTGLGFLGTQY
TRBD2,TRBJ2-2,TRBV5-1,ASRDSGGQELF
NA,TRBJ2-2,TRBV5-5,ASSFQAGKNTGELF
NA,TRBJ2-7,TRBV3-1/TRBV3-2,ASSSSSDYEQY
TRBD1,TRBJ1-3,TRBV5-4,ASSTGQGYSGNTIY
NA,TRBJ1-2,TRBV18,ASSPPSDFNLHYGYT
NA,TRBJ1-3,TRBV19,ASIASHAPRGNTIY
NA,TRBJ1-1,TRBV6-5,ASSPKNTEAF
NA,TRBJ2-7,TRBV7-3,ASSLTQGPYEQY
NA,TRBJ2-2,TRBV5-1,ASSLRGPNTGELF
NA,TRBJ1-3,TRBV18,ASSPQQGRNTIY
NA,TRBJ1-2,TRBV5-6,ASSHGQKIYGYT
NA,TRBJ1-1,TRBV2,ASSIGAEAF
TRBD1,TRBJ2-2,TRBV24-1,ATSDLLTGSGFANTGELF
NA,TRBJ1-3,TRBV12-3/TRBV12-4,ASSLGGDTIY
TRBD2,TRBJ2-5,TRBV2,ASSRLAGSSETQY
TRBD2,TRBJ2-1,TRBV29-1,SVGEGTSYNEQF
TRBD1,TRBJ2-7,TRBV18,ASSTQLARTGGVWY
NA,TRBJ1-1,TRBV5-4,ASSFGPGDTEAF
NA,TRBJ1-3,TRBV21-1,ASSWEGPLSGNTIY
TRBD1,TRBJ2-7,TRBV7-9,ASSLAGTGNSEQY
NA,TRBJ1-4,TRBV6-4,ASSDGAPGPEKLF
NA,TRBJ1-2,TRBV7-9,ASSSPGIKDGYT
TRBD1,TRBJ2-7,TRBV9,ASSRGTARSYEQY
NA,TRBJ1-2,TRBV18,ASSPLTGSYGYT
NA,TRBJ2-1,TRBV2,ASSGEGRIYNEQF
NA,TRBJ2-3,TRBV6-5,ATSDAPTSTDTQY
NA,TRBJ2-5,TRBV9,ASSVAGIQETQY
NA,TRBJ1-4,TRBV5-8,ASSLGFQGRNEKLF
TRBD2,TRBJ2-7,TRBV4-3,ASSLGTSGGDWH